A selection of T cell receptor beta chains follows, all from one sample in a study of cytomegalovirus exposure and HLA in healthy donors. Assay used: immunoSEQ multiplex PCR; TCRdb lists only in-frame clones, some missing. The profile shows approximately 220,000 clones, 76% of them singletons. What was sequenced was PBMCs. All receptors derive from a man aged 18 to 30 in good health and CMV-seronegative. The CDR3 runs from the conserved cysteine through the conserved F or W.

14	TRBJ2-5	TRBV7-9	CASSPYRERETQYF
16	TRBJ1-5	TRBV5-6	CASSTGGPYSNQPQHF
16	TRBJ2-1	TRBV15	CAPEGLGRTGNNEQFF
16	TRBJ2-7	TRBV5-1	CASSGGTSGTLGEQYF
18	TRBJ2-2	TRBV21-1	CATCYHGQGASNTGELFF
14	TRBJ1-5	TRBV19	CASSPRGSNQPQHF
16	TRBJ2-2	TRBV4-2	CASSHERQGLTRELFF
16	TRBJ1-2	TRBV7-6	CASSFFQISANYGYTF
15	TRBJ2-1	TRBV7-3	CASSLIAGTYNEQFF
12	TRBJ1-2	TRBV29-1	CSVETQGRSYTF
11	TRBJ2-7	TRBV4-2	CASGSSYEQYF
14	TRBJ2-7	TRBV27	CASSPPGDHYEQYF
14	TRBJ1-2	TRBV28	CASSLEDRAGGYTF
13	TRBJ2-4	TRBV9	CASSVLAENIQYF
16	TRBJ1-3	TRBV7-2	CASSSDRGGTGNTIYF
11	TRBJ2-1	TRBV2	CANSGNNEQFF
15	TRBJ1-4	TRBV5-1	CASSRDRGANEKLFF
17	TRBJ2-2	TRBV4-2	CASSQDGPGTNTGELFF
17	TRBJ2-2	TRBV13	CASSTPLAGDIRGELFF
15	TRBJ2-7	TRBV4-1	CASSQISGSSYEQYF
12	TRBJ2-5	TRBV10-3	CAISARLEEQYF
16	TRBJ2-1	TRBV19	CASSGRTSGAYNEQFF
16	TRBJ2-3	TRBV7-9	CASSSSGTQSTDTQYF
15	TRBJ2-2	TRBV15	CATSNRGGAGGELFF
12	TRBJ2-1	TRBV6-1	CASSELYNEQFF
14	-	TRBV6-4	CASSDADRAYEQYF
15	TRBJ2-7	TRBV10-3	CAISEAAALSYEQYF
15	TRBJ2-1	TRBV2	CASSGTSGGNNEQFF
12	TRBJ1-1	TRBV30	CAWRQSLGLAFF
11	TRBJ1-2	TRBV30	CAWGTGNGYTF
11	TRBJ2-1	TRBV30	CAWDDRREQFF
13	TRBJ2-7	TRBV19	CASRKQGSHEQYF
14	TRBJ2-2	TRBV19	CASMRLGETGELFF
16	TRBJ1-1	TRBV19	CASSLGQASPNTEAFF
17	TRBJ2-7	TRBV9	CASSVVNVTGYSYEQYF
13	TRBJ2-7	TRBV30	CAWSVAGGSEQYF
14	TRBJ2-7	TRBV29-1	CSVLQGSLSYEQYF
14	TRBJ2-2	TRBV14	CASRNRVNTGELFF
14	-	TRBV12-5	CASGLLGHFYEQYF
16	-	TRBV15	CATSPRVLQGANEQYF
18	TRBJ2-2	TRBV2	CASSEGGRASGNTGELFF
15	TRBJ2-5	TRBV6-1	CASSKGAGGKETQYF
14	TRBJ1-1	TRBV7-3	CASSLGTVNTEAFF
15	TRBJ2-1	TRBV27	CASSLWLAGPKEQFF
14	TRBJ2-5	TRBV5-6	CASSKIRGGQTQYF
11	TRBJ2-7	TRBV2	CASRAGGEQYF
15	TRBJ2-7	TRBV4-1	CASSPTTGNSYEQYF
15	TRBJ1-1	TRBV7-6	CASSSGQGISLEAFF
13	TRBJ1-2	TRBV18	CASSPGTAYGYTF
10	TRBJ2-5	TRBV20-1	CSPVQETQYF
16	TRBJ2-5	TRBV7-9	CASSLNSARGTETQYF
15	TRBJ2-7	TRBV7-6	CASSLGHSGSYEQYF
13	TRBJ1-6	TRBV5-4	CASSPPGVSPLHF
13	TRBJ1-2	TRBV28	CASTLTANYGYTF